Below, 25 T cell receptor beta chains from the same sample are listed, as sequenced in a study of radiotherapy plus CTLA-4 blockade in lung cancer. This table comes from immunoSEQ multiplex PCR, and its TCRdb copy is limited to in-frame clones, with some not included. The data show tens of thousands of clones, roughly 78% seen once. Sequenced here: peripheral blood, sampled from a patient treated with radiotherapy plus ipilimumab. These receptor sequences come from a human donor with non-small cell lung cancer who had a complete response to radiotherapy plus ipilimumab.

This clone was seen more than once but under ten times. This chain joins TRBV7-9 and TRBJ1-1; no definite D call. Trimming removed 2 bases at V and 8 bases at J, with 9 bases between. Germline V gene data show CDR1 as SEHNR and CDR2 as FQNEAQ (reference sequence). The CDR3 length is 12 residues. The CDR3 spells CASSLWMGEAFF. Here the CDR3 DNA reads TGTGCCAGCAGCTTATGGATGGGGGAAGCTTTCTTT.

The chain uses TRBV7-2 and TRBJ1-3; 9 bases are a match to TRBD1. Germline CDR1 is SGHTA and CDR2 is FQGNSA. The CDR3 sequence is 17 residues long. The trim removed 1 base at V and 4 bases at J, leaving 8 bases unmatched. Written as DNA, the CDR3 is TGTGCCAGCAGCTTAGGAGGAACAGGGGGCGCCGGAAACACCATATATTTT. It translates to CASSLGGTGGAGNTIYF.

The J gene is TRBJ1-1, the V gene TRBV7-6, with a weak D call TRBD1 (5 bases). V dropped 1 base and J dropped 2 bases, with 8 bases sitting between them. The CDR3 has 14 amino acids. CDR1 SGHVS and CDR2 FNYEAQ come from the germline V gene. CDR3 sequence reads: CASSLGGTNTEAFF. For the CDR3, the DNA is TGTGCCAGCAGCTTAGGAGGGACCAACACTGAAGCTTTCTTT.

The V gene is TRBV5-1, the J gene TRBJ2-4; maybe TRBD1 (6 bases). CDR3 length equals 16 residues. The ends were cut back, 3 bases at V and 4 bases at J, with 17 bases in the middle. Germline assignment: CDR1 SGHRS and CDR2 YFSETQ. In DNA, the CDR3 is TGCGCCAGCAGCTGGTCCCGAGGGACACCTAAAAACATTCAGTACTTC. Translated, it gives CASSWSRGTPKNIQYF.

This clone appeared once. This rearrangement joins TRBV5-1 to TRBJ2-1; 7 bases match TRBD1. CDR3 length equals 15 residues. Germline lookup yields CDR1 SGHRS and CDR2 YFSETQ. V lost 3 bases, J lost 1 base, and 4 bases stayed unmatched. The CDR3 region is CASSSGQPSYNEQFF. CDR3 DNA sequence: TGCGCCAGCAGCTCGGGACAGCCTTCCTACAATGAGCAGTTCTTC.

This clone was seen only once. The chain employs TRBV6-5 and TRBJ1-4; D unresolved. The CDR3 runs to 16 residues. V was shortened by 0 bases and J by 6 bases, with 14 bases between the two germline ends. Germline V gives CDR1 MNHEY, CDR2 SVGAGI. The CDR3 DNA is TGTGCCAGCAGTTACTCGTGGGGTAGTAGGGATGAAAAACTGTTTTTT. As protein: CASSYSWGSRDEKLFF.

The chain joins TRBV10-3 to TRBJ1-2, with 8 bases matching TRBD1. The CDR3 has 13 amino acids. Germline CDR1 ENHRY, CDR2 SYGVKD. V was pared by 4 bases and J by 4 bases, with 2 bases of the junction left unmatched. DNA of the CDR3: TGTGCCATCAGTGCGGACAGGGCCTATGGCTACACCTTC. Translating gives CAISADRAYGYTF.

V gene TRBV9 combines with J gene TRBJ2-7; 7 bases fit TRBD2. Germline V gene data show CDR1 as SGDLS and CDR2 as YYNGEE. V was pared by 4 bases and J by 2 bases, with 9 bases of the junction left unmatched. The CDR3 is made up of 15 amino acids. The CDR3 bases are TGTGCCAGCAGCCCCGGCGAGGGAGGGCCCTACGAGCAGTACGTC. Its protein is CASSPGEGGPYEQYV.

This chain links TRBV30 with TRBJ1-1; TRBD1 matches at 7 bases. The CDR3 length is 15 residues. From germline, CDR1 is GTSNPN and CDR2 SVGIG (reference sequence). V was clipped by 2 bases and J by 0 bases; unmatched bases: 6. As DNA, the CDR3 is TGTGCCTGGAGTCACAGGGGTTCCATGAACACTGAAGCTTTCTTT. As protein: CAWSHRGSMNTEAFF.

The rearrangement links TRBV18 to TRBJ2-3, with 8 bases that match TRBD1. The junction had 0 bases not matched to a gene; V was cut back by 1 base and J by 3 bases. This CDR3 region has 14 residues. Germline-derived CDR1 and CDR2 are KGHSH and LQKENI. This chain's CDR3 is CASSPRQGTDTQYF. In DNA, the CDR3 is TGTGCCAGCTCACCACGACAGGGGACAGATACGCAGTATTTT.

V is TRBV25-1 and J is TRBJ1-2, with D possibly TRBD1 on 5 matching bases. The length of the CDR3 is 16 residues. Looked up from germline, CDR1 is MGHDK and CDR2 is SYGVNS. V was shortened by 6 bases and J by 4 bases, with 21 bases between the two germline ends. The CDR3 spells CASRARGSLRGYGYTF. For the CDR3, the DNA is TGTGCCAGCAGGGCAAGGGGCTCCCTGAGGGGCTATGGCTACACCTTC.

The chain uses TRBV7-2 and TRBJ1-5; 7 nucleotides match TRBD1. With 5 bases clipped from V and 3 bases from J, the junction kept 4 bases outside the gene matches. Germline V CDR1 and CDR2: SGHTA, FQGNSA. CDR3 length: 14 residues. This CDR3 reads CASSLQGINQPQHF. In DNA, the CDR3 is TGTGCCAGCAGCCTACAGGGGATCAATCAGCCCCAGCATTTT.

In this sample, this clone turned up a few times. This chain joins TRBV19 and TRBJ1-3; D gene uncertain. The germline V gene encodes CDR1 LNHDA and CDR2 SQIVND (reference sequence). V was pared by 3 bases and J by 2 bases, with 11 bases between. This CDR3 has 15 amino acids. In nucleotides, the CDR3 is TGTGCCAGTAGTATCGCTACACGGACTGGAAACACCATATATTTT. As protein: CASSIATRTGNTIYF.

This clone came up once. The chain joins TRBV7-2 to TRBJ2-5; 9 bases align to TRBD1. Germline V gene lookup returns CDR1 SGHTA and CDR2 FQGNSA. With V trimmed by 4 bases and J by 1 base, 1 base remained unmatched. The length of the CDR3 is 14 residues. This CDR3 reads CASSSTGGQETQYF. DNA of the CDR3: TGTGCCAGCAGCTCGACAGGGGGCCAAGAGACCCAGTACTTC.

This chain uses TRBV14 with TRBJ1-2; 10 bases are a match to TRBD1. Germline CDR1 reads SGHDN; CDR2 reads FVKESK. The length of the CDR3 is 15 residues. The V gene end was trimmed by 4 bases and the J gene end by 8 bases; junction bases not matched to a gene: 10. The CDR3 reads CASSRGPGTGVGYTF. CDR3 sequence (DNA): TGTGCCAGCAGCCGCGGCCCCGGGACAGGGGTCGGCTACACCTTC.

This chain uses TRBV28 with TRBJ1-2; maybe TRBD1 (6 bases). CDR3 size: 13 residues. Germline-derived CDR1 and CDR2 are MDHEN and SYDVKM. Trimming cost V 2 bases and J 2 bases, with 6 bases left between them. The DNA of the CDR3 is TGTGCCAGCAGTTTAACAGGGAACTATGGCTACACCTTC. Translated, it gives CASSLTGNYGYTF.

The chain carries TRBV11-3 and TRBJ2-5; 7 nucleotides agree with TRBD1. Germline V gene data show CDR1 as SGHNT and CDR2 as YENEEA. Germline trimming cut 0 bases from V and 5 bases from J; bases unmatched to any gene: 6. This CDR3 has 15 amino acids. The CDR3 nucleotides are TGTGCCAGCAGCTTAGACGGACAGGCACTTGAGACCCAGTACTTC. This codes for CASSLDGQALETQYF.

This chain uses TRBV2 with TRBJ1-1; D gene unclear. The CDR3 length is 14 residues. CDR1 SNHLY and CDR2 FYNNEI come from the germline V gene. V lost 7 bases to trimming and J lost 4 bases, with 16 bases between them. CDR3 DNA sequence: TGTGCCAGCAAAGTGAGAGTACTGGGCACTGAAGCTTTCTTT. Translation gives CASKVRVLGTEAFF.

There are a few counts of this clone. The chain links TRBV18 to TRBJ1-6; D might be TRBD1 (6 bases). The CDR3 runs 13 residues. V lost 6 bases, J lost 7 bases, and 10 bases lay in between. The germline V gene has CDR1 KGHSH and CDR2 LQKENI. Written as DNA, the CDR3 is TGTGCCAGCTCGCAGGACAGCAATTCACCCCTCCACTTT. As protein: CASSQDSNSPLHF.

To note about this clone: The sample carries other DNA sequences with the same CDR3. The V and J genes are TRBV7-6 and TRBJ2-1, with a tentative D call TRBD1 (6 bases). The V end lost 0 bases, the J end lost 5 bases, and 11 bases lay between the germline ends. This CDR3 region has 15 residues. Germline assignment: CDR1 SGHVS and CDR2 FNYEAQ. DNA for the CDR3: TGTGCCAGCAGCTTAGCCCCGCGGACAGACAATGAGCAGTTCTTC. Translated, it gives CASSLAPRTDNEQFF.

V is TRBV7-9 and J is TRBJ2-2; D remains unclear. V was shortened by 3 bases and J by 7 bases, with 9 bases between the two germline ends. This CDR3 has 13 residues. CDR1 is SEHNR, CDR2 FQNEAQ, per germline (reference sequence). This chain's CDR3 is CASSLDPNGELFF. The CDR3 nucleotides are TGTGCCAGCAGCTTGGATCCGAACGGGGAGCTGTTTTTT.

The rearrangement uses TRBV18 and TRBJ2-7, with 9 bases identical to TRBD1. The length of the CDR3 is 13 residues. The V and J ends lost 4 bases and 6 bases, in that order; junction bases with no gene match: 4. Germline CDR1 is KGHSH and CDR2 is LQKENI. CDR3 nucleotides: TGTGCCAGCTCACGGGACAGGGTTTCCGAGCAGTACTTC. Protein: CASSRDRVSEQYF.

The J gene is TRBJ1-2, the V gene TRBV18; D gene uncertain. The germline V and J ends were trimmed by 0 bases and 6 bases, with 14 bases remaining between them. The germline V gene has CDR1 KGHSH and CDR2 LQKENI. The CDR3 consists of 15 residues. Written as DNA, the CDR3 is TGTGCCAGCTCACCACCCCCCGGAATTGGCGATGGCTACACCTTC. Its translation is CASSPPPGIGDGYTF.

The chain joins TRBV6-1 to TRBJ2-3; 10 bases agree with TRBD2. The CDR3 runs to 17 residues. CDR1 MNHNS and CDR2 SASEGT come from the germline V gene. After removal of 1 base from V and 2 bases from J, the junction contained 6 bases not matched to a gene. CDR3 sequence: CASSEESLAGVTDTQYF. CDR3 bases: TGTGCCAGCAGTGAAGAAAGTCTAGCGGGGGTCACAGATACGCAGTATTTT.

V and J are TRBV29-1 and TRBJ1-1; D is unclear. Per germline, CDR1 SQVTM and CDR2 ANQGSEA. Trimming shortened V by 4 bases and J by 2 bases, and 11 bases separated the two germline ends. CDR3 length: 13 amino acids. The CDR3 DNA is TGCAGCGTTGTGCGATCCGGCAACACTGAAGCTTTCTTT. Encoded protein: CSVVRSGNTEAFF. Variable domain in full (rest from reference TRBV29-1 and TRBJ1-1): SAVISQKPSRDICQRGTSLTIQCQVDSQVTMMFWYRQQPGQSLTLIATANQGSEATYESGFVIDKFPISRPNLTFSTLTVSNMSPEDSSIYLCSVVRSGNTEAFFGQGTRLTVV.